This TCR beta chain derives from a study of Graves' ophthalmopathy and Graves' hyperthyroidism. In the study overall: If no ophthalmopathy appeared within 18 months of follow-up, hyperthyroidism was termed stable.

Recruitment covered hyperthyroidism patients aged 18 to 65 whose new diagnosis was of under 2 months' duration. No donor had other autoimmune disease, uncontrolled infection, pregnancy or lactation. Diagnostic conclusions were grounded in clinical symptoms, serum thyroxine, TRAb, thyroid ultrasound and orbital computed tomography. Researchers took RNA transcripts and amplified TCR beta CDR3 regions from them. First-round RT-PCR used HTBI primers; second-round multiplex PCR followed. TCRdb re-analysed the multiplex PCR reads in MiXCR, keeping a single row per CDR3 protein. The sample consists of about 1.1 million distinct CDR3 sequences, about 38% of them appearing once. Germline CDR1 is SQVTM and CDR2 is ANQGSEA. There are 12 residues in the CDR3. V was pared by 6 bases and J by 6 bases, with 7 bases of the junction left unmatched.

The chain combines TRBV29-1 with TRBJ1-1; 7 bases line up with TRBD1. Sequencing was carried out using peripheral blood or thyroid tissue (not recorded which). The source is an adult man with Graves' hyperthyroidism. The CDR3 DNA reads TGCAGCGTCGTGACAGGGAGAGCTGAAGCTTTCTTT. Protein product: CSVVTGRAEAFF.